The rows below give T cell receptor beta chains drawn from one sample of a study of read filtering for tumor transcriptome and immune sequencing. TCRdb reanalysed the reads using MiXCR and keeps one entry per CDR3 protein. Here the sample spans some 30,000 distinct CDR3 sequences, roughly 20% being singletons. Sample: a population of CD138-negative cells sorted from bone marrow. These receptor sequences come from a donor at least 40 years old with multiple myeloma. Both conserved end residues are trimmed from each CDR3.

V gene,CDR3 protein
TRBV7-9,ASSSIQPGVLT
TRBV20-1,SARGVLGAAYNEQF
TRBV6-4,ASSDGANEKLF
TRBV9,ASSVDGRSSNQPQH
TRBV28,ASSPGPGQETQY
TRBV20-1,SAESGSLYTDTQY
TRBV5-1,ASSHYGMNTEAF
TRBV29-1,SVELGGYNEQF
TRBV12-3/TRBV12-4,ASSFQGTYEQY
TRBV7-8,ASSLVASRDYEQY
TRBV10-3,AIRIGGRNTGELF
TRBV6-5,ASSSTGGEQY
TRBV7-9,ASSTTGGRTEAF
TRBV10-1,ASSESERSSCDEQF
TRBV29-1,SVGGDGAGELF
TRBV2,ASSEEPSGGLDTQY
TRBV10-3,AISDPDSGANVLT
TRBV9,ASSEGTGADEQY
TRBV10-3,AIGLPETQY
TRBV7-2,ASSLAAPTGELF
TRBV28,ASIGNLASGRGSTDTQY
TRBV28,ASRGGTKQF
TRBV6-1,ASTGVSEETQY
TRBV6-4,ASRRTVSSCNEQF
TRBV7-8,ASSSFRQPANYGYT
TRBV9,ASSPLYSGANVLT
TRBV28,ATVEGLPSSNEQF
TRBV20-1,SPQVRWREGLVADTQY
TRBV5-4,ASSNDRGLDEKLF
TRBV6-1,ASTLDPFEKLF
TRBV3-1,ASSQPGTAEDTGELF
TRBV7-6,ASSTDRTRGTQY
TRBV6-5,ASSYSGPLGSYEQY
TRBV10-3,AIQGVLNQPQH
TRBV30,AWNFVGFPYTDTQY
TRBV18,ASSPAGLPDTQY
TRBV6-5,ASSSDSNQPQH
TRBV30,ACSTDSSYNEQF
TRBV19,ASKLYGGGPYNEQF
TRBV13,ASSLKGEGYNEQF
TRBV29-1,SAWTPPYEQY
TRBV27,ASSLVAGAYNEQF